This T cell receptor (beta chain) was recovered during a study of neurological immune-mediated disorders. The V gene end was trimmed by 2 bases and the J gene end by 4 bases; junction bases not matched to a gene: 9. Germline-derived CDR1 and CDR2 are KGHSH and LQKENI. This CDR3 has 17 amino acids. The time point is: longitudinal time-point 3. Synthesis of cDNA was performed by 5'RACE using 10-nucleotide random UMIs. MiXCR, run by TCRdb on the 5' RACE reads, gives a single entry per CDR3 protein. The sample records 93,000 or so distinct CDR3 sequences, more than 10% being singletons. This clonotype was sampled from a female donor with HTLV-1-associated myelopathy (HAM/TSP). Material for sequencing was PBMCs. V is TRBV18 and J is TRBJ2-2; TRBD1 agrees at 8 bases. CDR3 DNA sequence: TGTGCCAGCTCACCATACAAGGACAGGGTGTCCACCGGGGAGCTGTTTTTT. Translated, it gives CASSPYKDRVSTGELFF.